Below, 22 T cell receptor beta chains from the same sample are listed, as sequenced in a study of blood T cell repertoires in COVID-19. The assay was immunoSEQ multiplex PCR, and TCRdb's table has in-frame clones only and misses some. The sample yields approximately 88,000 clones, about 90% seen once. Source material: peripheral blood. Receptor source: a woman aged 50 to 60 in a cohort sampled during active COVID-19.

This clone has just one count. The genes are TRBV19 and TRBJ1-1; 9 bases align to TRBD1. The CDR3 has 14 residues. V lost 4 bases to trimming and J lost 5 bases; unmatched junction nucleotides: 5. Germline loops: CDR1 LNHDA, CDR2 SQIVND (reference sequence). The CDR3 DNA follows: TGTGCCAGTAGTAAAAACAGGGGGCGGACTGAAGCTTTCTTT. This encodes CASSKNRGRTEAFF.

V gene TRBV5-1 combines with J gene TRBJ2-2; 9 bases match TRBD1. Germline CDR1 and CDR2: SGHRS and YFSETQ. The CDR3 has 16 residues. Trimming took 2 bases from V and 7 from J; bases not matched to a gene: 9. This CDR3 reads CASSLTGTGRNGELFF. The DNA of the CDR3 is TGCGCCAGCAGCTTAACCGGGACAGGGAGGAACGGGGAGCTGTTTTTT.

The chain combines TRBV3-1 (or the pseudogene TRBV3-2) with TRBJ2-4; D is perhaps TRBD2 (6 bases). Between the trimmed V and J ends, which lost 3 bases and 7 bases, there was a span of 13 bases. The CDR3 runs 14 residues. Germline lookup yields CDR1 LGHDT and CDR2 YNNKEL (reference sequence). CDR3 sequence: CASSQEGGFNIQYF. In DNA, the CDR3 is TGTGCCAGCAGCCAGGAGGGTGGCTTTAACATTCAGTACTTC.

The chain combines TRBV18 with TRBJ2-7; D perhaps matches TRBD1 (6 bases). The CDR3 loop spans 13 amino acids. Germline-derived CDR1 and CDR2 are KGHSH and LQKENI. V dropped 2 bases and J dropped 3 bases, with 8 bases sitting between them. CDR3 nucleotides: TGTGCCAGCTCACCAGGACAGAACTACGAGCAGTACTTC. Amino acids: CASSPGQNYEQYF. Full variable domain (missing parts from reference TRBV18 and TRBJ2-7): NAGVMQNPRHLVRRRGQEARLRCSPMKGHSHVYWYRQLPEEGLKFMVYLQKENIIDESGMPKERFSAEFPKEGPSILRIQQVVRGDSAAYFCASSPGQNYEQYFGPGTRLTVT.

The V call is TRBV18, the J call TRBJ1-2, with D possibly being TRBD1 (5 bases). The V gene's germline CDR1 is KGHSH and CDR2 LQKENI. This CDR3 contains 16 residues. V dropped 1 base and J dropped 0 bases, with 12 bases sitting between them. CDR3 amino acids: CASSPRVTASNYGYTF. DNA of the CDR3: TGTGCCAGCTCACCACGGGTGACAGCTTCTAACTATGGCTACACCTTC.

V usage is TRBV15 and J usage is TRBJ2-1; the match to TRBD1 covers 10 bases. In germline, CDR1 is LNHNV, CDR2 YYDKDF (reference sequence). The CDR3 covers 16 residues. V shed 1 base, J shed 4 bases, and the junction held 4 bases outside the gene matches. The CDR3 here is CATSRGDRGGYNEQFF. CDR3 sequence (DNA): TGTGCCACCAGCAGAGGGGACAGGGGTGGGTACAATGAGCAGTTCTTC. Full variable domain (rest looked up from reference TRBV15 and TRBJ2-1): DAMVIQNPRYQVTQFGKPVTLSCSQTLNHNVMYWYQQKSSQAPKLLFHYYDKDFNNEADTPDNFQSRRPNTSFCFLDIRSPGLGDTAMYLCATSRGDRGGYNEQFFGPGTRLTVL.

The CDR3 loop reads CASSPSANTGELFF. CDR3 in DNA: TGTGCCAGCAGCCCGAGCGCGAACACCGGGGAGCTGTTTTTT. The chain carries TRBV7-3 and TRBJ2-2; D remains unclear. The germline V and J ends were trimmed by 5 bases and 0 bases, with 7 bases remaining between them. Per the germline V gene, CDR1 is SGHTA and CDR2 is FQGTGA. This CDR3 comprises 14 residues.

The chain is built from TRBV28 and TRBJ2-3; D perhaps matches TRBD2 (6 bases). The CDR3 is made up of 14 amino acids. V dropped 3 bases and J dropped 3 bases, with 10 bases sitting between them. Per the germline V gene, CDR1 is MDHEN and CDR2 is SYDVKM. As DNA, the CDR3 is TGTGCCAGCAGTTTTAGCGGTAGGACAGATACGCAGTATTTT. Its protein product is CASSFSGRTDTQYF.

This clone has just a few counts. The rearrangement uses TRBV2 and TRBJ1-1; 9 bases agree with TRBD1. Losses at the gene ends were 7 bases for V and 4 bases for J; bases not matched to a gene: 7. Germline V lookup: CDR1 SNHLY, CDR2 FYNNEI. The CDR3 covers 14 residues. CDR3 sequence: CASTQDRGPTEAFF. The CDR3 DNA reads TGTGCCAGCACCCAGGACAGGGGACCCACTGAAGCTTTCTTT.

The chain recombines TRBV24-1 with TRBJ2-2; D is perhaps TRBD1 (5 bases). Germline assignment: CDR1 KGHDR and CDR2 SFDVKD. The CDR3 sequence is 15 residues long. Trimming took off 4 bases at V and 0 bases at J, with 8 bases between the two ends. CDR3 nucleotides: TGTGCCACCAGTGACCAGGGAACGAACACCGGGGAGCTGTTTTTT. It encodes CATSDQGTNTGELFF.

J is TRBJ1-1 and V is TRBV6-5, with D uncertain. The CDR3 is made up of 15 amino acids. Trimming pared 6 bases from V and 2 bases from J, leaving 16 bases between. The germline CDR1 and CDR2 sequences are MNHEY and SVGAGI. The CDR3 region has the DNA TGTGCCAGCAGCGAGGAGTACTCGGAAAACACTGAAGCTTTCTTT. Translating gives CASSEEYSENTEAFF.

V usage is TRBV5-4 and J usage is TRBJ2-7; 13 nucleotides agree with TRBD2. From germline, CDR1 is SGHNT and CDR2 YYREEE (reference sequence). V shed 3 bases and J 4 bases; nucleotides not matched to a gene: 7. This CDR3 spans 16 amino acids. CDR3 sequence: CASSSGGLAGMYEQYF. The CDR3 DNA reads TGTGCCAGCAGCTCGGGGGGACTAGCGGGGATGTACGAGCAGTACTTC.

The chain joins TRBV6-5 to TRBJ2-5; D perhaps matches TRBD2 (5 bases). The CDR3 runs 14 residues. Trimming took 0 bases from V and 1 from J, leaving 6 bases between them. Germline lookup yields CDR1 MNHEY and CDR2 SVGAGI. The CDR3 coding sequence is TGTGCCAGCAGTTACTCGAGGGTCCAAGAGACCCAGTACTTC. Encoded protein: CASSYSRVQETQYF.

The chain uses TRBV12-3 or TRBV12-4 and TRBJ2-1; D remains ambiguous. V was cut by 2 bases and J by 8 bases, with 7 bases left in between. This CDR3 region has 12 residues. Here the CDR3 reads CASSLLSYEQFF. CDR3 in DNA: TGTGCCAGCAGTTTATTATCCTATGAGCAGTTCTTC.

This rearrangement joins TRBV5-1 to TRBJ1-2, with 7 bases aligning to TRBD1. This CDR3 region has 17 residues. The germline CDR1 and CDR2 sequences are SGHRS and YFSETQ. The V segment lost 4 bases and the J segment 1 base; nucleotides outside the gene matches: 13. CDR3 nucleotides: TGCGCCAGCAGCCTAGGGGGACAGTTCGTAAATAACTATGGCTACACCTTC. Translated, it gives CASSLGGQFVNNYGYTF.

The chain joins TRBV6-1 to TRBJ1-6; D is uncertain. V shed 2 bases and J shed 11 bases, with 10 bases lying between them. This CDR3 contains 13 residues. Germline V gene lookup returns CDR1 MNHNS and CDR2 SASEGT. The CDR3, as DNA: TGTGCCAGCAGTGAATATCGGGTTACACCCCTCCACTTT. This codes for CASSEYRVTPLHF.

This clone was detected once. This chain links TRBV11-3 with TRBJ2-3, with a weak D call TRBD2 (5 bases). V lost 5 bases to trimming and J lost 3 bases, with 9 bases between them. CDR3 length: 13 amino acids. Germline V gene lookup returns CDR1 SGHNT and CDR2 YENEEA. CDR3 nucleotides: TGTGCCAGCAGCCGCCCGGGGACAGATACGCAGTATTTT. The encoded protein is CASSRPGTDTQYF.

V usage is TRBV5-4 and J usage is TRBJ2-2; 7 nucleotides align to TRBD2. From germline, CDR1 is SGHNT and CDR2 YYREEE (reference sequence). J was trimmed by 7 bases and V by 4 bases; bases with no gene match: 7. This CDR3 region has 14 residues. The CDR3: CASSPPSGVGELFF. As DNA, the CDR3 is TGTGCCAGCAGCCCCCCTAGCGGTGTCGGGGAGCTGTTTTTT.

V gene TRBV6-5 combines with J gene TRBJ2-1, with D perhaps TRBD2 (5 bases). Trimming removed 8 bases at V and 0 bases at J, with 11 bases between. Germline loops: CDR1 MNHEY, CDR2 SVGAGI. The CDR3 extends over 14 amino acids. CDR3 sequence (DNA): TGTGCCAGCGTAGGGAGTAGCTCCTACAATGAGCAGTTCTTC. Amino acid sequence: CASVGSSSYNEQFF.

This clone was seen only once. The chain recombines TRBV19 with TRBJ2-7; 8 positions match TRBD1. The germline V gene encodes CDR1 LNHDA and CDR2 SQIVND (reference sequence). Unmatched junction bases numbered 3, after V lost 4 bases and J lost 1 base. This CDR3 comprises 14 residues. This CDR3 is CASSTDRASYEQYF. The CDR3 DNA reads as TGTGCCAGTAGTACGGACAGGGCTTCCTACGAGCAGTACTTC.

This chain joins TRBV6-2 or TRBV6-3 and TRBJ1-5; tentatively, D is TRBD1 (6 bases). Per germline, CDR1 MNHEY and CDR2 SVGEGT. This CDR3 spans 14 amino acids. The V and J ends lost 6 bases and 1 base respectively, with 10 bases between them. The CDR3, as DNA: TGTGCCAGCAGCCGGGACACAAGCAATCAGCCCCAGCATTTT. This codes for CASSRDTSNQPQHF.

This rearrangement joins TRBV27 to TRBJ2-7, with D perhaps matching TRBD2 (5 bases). The V gene's germline CDR1 is MNHEY and CDR2 SMNVEV (reference sequence). The CDR3 contains 14 residues. Trimming took off 5 bases at V and 4 bases at J, with 15 bases between the two ends. The CDR3 loop reads CASSPLSGRYEQYF. The CDR3 DNA reads TGTGCCAGCAGTCCCCTCAGCGGACGGTACGAGCAGTACTTC.